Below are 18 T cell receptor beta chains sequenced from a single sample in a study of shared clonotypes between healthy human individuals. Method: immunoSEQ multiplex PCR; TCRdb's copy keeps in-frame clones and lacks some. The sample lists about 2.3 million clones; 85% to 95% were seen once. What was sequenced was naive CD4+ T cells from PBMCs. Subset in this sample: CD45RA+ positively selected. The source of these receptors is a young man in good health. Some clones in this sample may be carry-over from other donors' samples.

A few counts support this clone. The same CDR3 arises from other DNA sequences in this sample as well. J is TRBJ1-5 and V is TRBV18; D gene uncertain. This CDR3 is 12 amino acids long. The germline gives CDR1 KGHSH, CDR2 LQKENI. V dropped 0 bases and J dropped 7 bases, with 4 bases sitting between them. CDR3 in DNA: TGTGCCAGCTCACCACCGGGCCAGCCCCAGCATTTT. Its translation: CASSPPGQPQHF. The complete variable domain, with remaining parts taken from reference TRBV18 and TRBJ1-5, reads NAGVMQNPRHLVRRRGQEARLRCSPMKGHSHVYWYRQLPEEGLKFMVYLQKENIIDESGMPKERFSAEFPKEGPSILRIQQVVRGDSAAYFCASSPPGQPQHFGDGTRLSIL.

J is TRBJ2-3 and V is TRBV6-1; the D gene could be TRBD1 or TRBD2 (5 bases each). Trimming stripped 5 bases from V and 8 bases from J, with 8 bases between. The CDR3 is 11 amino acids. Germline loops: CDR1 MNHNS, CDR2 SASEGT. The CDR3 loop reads CASSTGATQYF. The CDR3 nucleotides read TGTGCCAGCAGTACCGGGGCTACGCAGTATTTT.

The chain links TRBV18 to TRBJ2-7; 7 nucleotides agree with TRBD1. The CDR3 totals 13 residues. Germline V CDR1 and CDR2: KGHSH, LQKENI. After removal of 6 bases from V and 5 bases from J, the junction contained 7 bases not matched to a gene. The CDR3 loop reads CASSQGQVDEQYF. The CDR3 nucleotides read TGTGCCAGCTCGCAAGGACAGGTCGACGAGCAGTACTTC.

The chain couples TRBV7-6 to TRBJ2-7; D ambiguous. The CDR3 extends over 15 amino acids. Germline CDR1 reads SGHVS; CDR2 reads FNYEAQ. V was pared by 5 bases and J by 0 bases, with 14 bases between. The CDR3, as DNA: TGTGCCAGCAGCCCTAGGACCCGAAGCTCCTACGAGCAGTACTTC. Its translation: CASSPRTRSSYEQYF. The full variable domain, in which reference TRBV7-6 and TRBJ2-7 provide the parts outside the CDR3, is GAGVSQSPRYKVTKRGQDVALRCDPISGHVSLYWYRQALGQGPEFLTYFNYEAQQDKSGLPNDRFSAERPEGSISTLTIQRTEQRDSAMYRCASSPRTRSSYEQYFGPGTRLTVT.

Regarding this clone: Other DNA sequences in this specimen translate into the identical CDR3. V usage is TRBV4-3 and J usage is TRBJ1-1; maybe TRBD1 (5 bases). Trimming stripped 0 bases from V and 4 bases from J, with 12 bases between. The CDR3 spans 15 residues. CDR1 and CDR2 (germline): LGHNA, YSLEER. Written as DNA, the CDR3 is TGCGCCAGCAGCCAAGATCTGCAGGGAGGCACTGAAGCTTTCTTT. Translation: CASSQDLQGGTEAFF.

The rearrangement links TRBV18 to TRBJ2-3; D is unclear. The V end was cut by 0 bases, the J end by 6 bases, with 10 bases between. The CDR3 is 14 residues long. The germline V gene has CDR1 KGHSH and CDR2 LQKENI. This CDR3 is CASSPPNSLDTQYF. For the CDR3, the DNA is TGTGCCAGCTCACCACCGAACAGTTTGGATACGCAGTATTTT.

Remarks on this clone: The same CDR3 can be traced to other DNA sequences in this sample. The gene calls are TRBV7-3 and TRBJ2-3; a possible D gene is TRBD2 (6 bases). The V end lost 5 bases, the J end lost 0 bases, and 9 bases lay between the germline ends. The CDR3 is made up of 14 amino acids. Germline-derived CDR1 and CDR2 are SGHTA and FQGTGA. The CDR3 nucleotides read TGTGCCAGCAGCAAGGGGACTAGCACAGATACGCAGTATTTT. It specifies CASSKGTSTDTQYF. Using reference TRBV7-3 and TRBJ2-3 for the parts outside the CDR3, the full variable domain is GAGVSQTPSNKVTEKGKYVELRCDPISGHTALYWYRQSLGQGPEFLIYFQGTGAADDSGLPNDRFFAVRPEGSVSTLKIQRTERGDSAVYLCASSKGTSTDTQYFGPGTRLTVL.

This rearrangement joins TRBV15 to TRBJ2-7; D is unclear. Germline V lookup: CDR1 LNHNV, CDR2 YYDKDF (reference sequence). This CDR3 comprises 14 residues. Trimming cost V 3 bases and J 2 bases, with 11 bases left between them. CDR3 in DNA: TGTGCCACCAGCAGCGGTGTAAGTACCTACGAGCAGTACTTC. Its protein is CATSSGVSTYEQYF.

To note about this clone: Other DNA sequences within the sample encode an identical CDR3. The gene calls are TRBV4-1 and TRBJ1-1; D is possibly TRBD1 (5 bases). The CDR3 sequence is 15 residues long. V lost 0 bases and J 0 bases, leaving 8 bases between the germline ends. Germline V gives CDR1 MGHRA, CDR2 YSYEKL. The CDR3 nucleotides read TGCGCCAGCAGCCAAGAAGGGGCCATGAACACTGAAGCTTTCTTT. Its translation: CASSQEGAMNTEAFF.

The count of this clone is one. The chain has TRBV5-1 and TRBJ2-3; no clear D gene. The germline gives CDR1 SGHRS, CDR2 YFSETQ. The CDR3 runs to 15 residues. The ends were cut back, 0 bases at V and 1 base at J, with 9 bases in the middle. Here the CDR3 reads CASSLVGDGTDTQYF. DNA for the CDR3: TGCGCCAGCAGCTTGGTTGGCGACGGCACAGATACGCAGTATTTT.

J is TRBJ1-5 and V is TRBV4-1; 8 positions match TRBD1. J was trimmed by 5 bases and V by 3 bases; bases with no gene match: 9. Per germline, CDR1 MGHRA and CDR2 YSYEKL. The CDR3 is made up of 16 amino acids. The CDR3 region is CASSHQDRGAYQPQHF. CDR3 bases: TGCGCCAGCAGCCACCAAGACAGGGGCGCCTATCAGCCCCAGCATTTT.

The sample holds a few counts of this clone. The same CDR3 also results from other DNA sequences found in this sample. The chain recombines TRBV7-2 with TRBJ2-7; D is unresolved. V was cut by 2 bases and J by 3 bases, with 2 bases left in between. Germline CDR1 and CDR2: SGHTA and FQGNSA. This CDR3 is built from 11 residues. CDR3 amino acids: CASSLNYEQYF. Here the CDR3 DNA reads TGTGCCAGCAGCTTAAACTACGAGCAGTACTTC.

CDR3 region: CASSDGSSGNTIYF. CDR3 sequence (DNA): TGTGCCAGCAGTGACGGGAGCTCTGGAAACACCATATATTTT. The chain couples TRBV6-4 to TRBJ1-3; D is uncertain. Germline V CDR1 and CDR2: MRHNA, SNTAGT. The CDR3 length is 14 residues. The germline V and J ends were trimmed by 2 bases and 0 bases, with 5 bases remaining between them.

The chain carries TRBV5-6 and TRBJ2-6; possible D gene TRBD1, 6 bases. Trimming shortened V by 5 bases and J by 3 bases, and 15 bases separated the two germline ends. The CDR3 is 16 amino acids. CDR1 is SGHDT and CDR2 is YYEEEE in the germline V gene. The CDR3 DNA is TGTGCCAGCAGGGAAGCAGGGGAAGGTGGGGCCAACGTCCTGACTTTC. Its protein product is CASREAGEGGANVLTF.

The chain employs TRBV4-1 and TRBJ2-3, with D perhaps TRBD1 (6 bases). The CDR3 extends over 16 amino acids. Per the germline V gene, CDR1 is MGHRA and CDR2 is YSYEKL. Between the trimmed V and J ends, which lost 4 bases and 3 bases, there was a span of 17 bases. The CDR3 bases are TGCGCCAGCAGCCTAGGGGGTTTGGGTTCAACAGATACGCAGTATTTT. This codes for CASSLGGLGSTDTQYF.

This CDR3 reads CASSQDAQAGLRETQYF. The CDR3 bases are TGCGCCAGCAGCCAAGATGCGCAGGCCGGGCTGAGAGAGACCCAGTACTTC. The V and J genes are TRBV4-3 and TRBJ2-5; D unresolved. Germline CDR1 reads LGHNA; CDR2 reads YSLEER. The CDR3 runs 17 residues. Trimming cost V 0 bases and J 4 bases, with 18 bases left between them.

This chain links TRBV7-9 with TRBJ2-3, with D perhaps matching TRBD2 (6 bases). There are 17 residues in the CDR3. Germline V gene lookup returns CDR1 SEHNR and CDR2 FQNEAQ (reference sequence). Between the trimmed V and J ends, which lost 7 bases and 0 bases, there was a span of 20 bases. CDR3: CASTTRASVDSTDTQYF. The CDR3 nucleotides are TGTGCCAGCACCACCCGGGCTAGCGTTGACAGCACAGATACGCAGTATTTT.

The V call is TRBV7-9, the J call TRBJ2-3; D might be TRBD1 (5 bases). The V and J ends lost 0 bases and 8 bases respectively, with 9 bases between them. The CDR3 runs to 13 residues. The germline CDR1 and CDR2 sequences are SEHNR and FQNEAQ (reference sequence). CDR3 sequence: CASSLARQGTQYF. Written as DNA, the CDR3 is TGTGCCAGCAGCTTAGCAAGGCAGGGTACGCAGTATTTT.